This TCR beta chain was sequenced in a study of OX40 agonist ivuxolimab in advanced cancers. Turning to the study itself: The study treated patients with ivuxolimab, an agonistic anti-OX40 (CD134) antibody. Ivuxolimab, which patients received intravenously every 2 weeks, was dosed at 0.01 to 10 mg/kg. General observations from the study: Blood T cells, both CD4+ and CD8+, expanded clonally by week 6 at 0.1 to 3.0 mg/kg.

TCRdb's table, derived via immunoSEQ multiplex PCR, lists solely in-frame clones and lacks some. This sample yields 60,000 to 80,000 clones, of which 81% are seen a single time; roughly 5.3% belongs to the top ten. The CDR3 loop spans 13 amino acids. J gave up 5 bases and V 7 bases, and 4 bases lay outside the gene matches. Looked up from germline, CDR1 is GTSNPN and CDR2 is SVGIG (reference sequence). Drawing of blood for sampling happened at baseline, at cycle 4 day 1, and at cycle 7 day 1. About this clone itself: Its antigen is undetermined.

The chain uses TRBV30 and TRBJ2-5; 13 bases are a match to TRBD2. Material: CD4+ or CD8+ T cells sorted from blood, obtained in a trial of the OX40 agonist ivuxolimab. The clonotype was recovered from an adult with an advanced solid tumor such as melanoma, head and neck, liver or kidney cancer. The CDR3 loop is CALGLAGTETQYF. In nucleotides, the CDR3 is TGTGCCTTGGGACTAGCGGGAACGGAGACCCAGTACTTC.